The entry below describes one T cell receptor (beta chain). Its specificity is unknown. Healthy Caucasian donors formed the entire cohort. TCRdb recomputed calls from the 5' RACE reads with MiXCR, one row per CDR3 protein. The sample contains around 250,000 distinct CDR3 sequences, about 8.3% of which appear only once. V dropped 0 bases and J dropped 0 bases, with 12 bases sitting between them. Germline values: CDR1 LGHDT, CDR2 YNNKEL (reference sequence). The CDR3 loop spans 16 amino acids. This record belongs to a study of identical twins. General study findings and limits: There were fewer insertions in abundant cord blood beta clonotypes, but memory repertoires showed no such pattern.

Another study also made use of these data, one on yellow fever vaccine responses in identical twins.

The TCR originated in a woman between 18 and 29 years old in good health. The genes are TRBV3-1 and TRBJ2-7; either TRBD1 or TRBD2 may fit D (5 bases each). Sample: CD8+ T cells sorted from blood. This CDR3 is CASSQDCAGSSYEQYF. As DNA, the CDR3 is TGTGCCAGCAGCCAAGATTGTGCAGGGAGCTCCTACGAGCAGTACTTC.